Listed here are 6 T cell receptor beta chains from one sample, sequenced in a study of cytomegalovirus exposure and HLA in healthy donors. The PCR had 60 Vbeta and 13 Jbeta primers. The method was immunoSEQ multiplex PCR; TCRdb's version includes in-frame clones alone and lacks a portion of them. The table has around 130,000 clones, 75% to 85% seen once. Sequenced sample: PBMCs. The source is a male donor in good health and CMV-seropositive.

J is TRBJ1-5 and V is TRBV10-1; the D is unclear. Germline CDR1 reads WNHNN; CDR2 reads SYGVQD (reference sequence). Trimming left V 4 bases short and J 4 bases short, with 8 bases between. CDR3 length equals 13 residues. Written as DNA, the CDR3 is TGCGCCAGCAGTGGACTCAAGAATCAGCCCCAGCATTTT. Translating it yields CASSGLKNQPQHF.

V and J are TRBV7-3 and TRBJ2-7; weak D call: TRBD2 (7 bases). Trimming removed 5 bases at V and 3 bases at J, with 17 bases between. The CDR3 is 15 residues long. Germline lookup yields CDR1 SGHTA and CDR2 FQGTGA. The CDR3: CASSAYRGAGYEQYF. In nucleotides, the CDR3 is TGTGCCAGCAGCGCCTATCGGGGGGCGGGCTACGAGCAGTACTTC.

This chain uses TRBV11-3 with TRBJ2-7; 10 bases match TRBD1. The germline V gene has CDR1 SGHNT and CDR2 YENEEA. Unmatched junction bases numbered 7, after V lost 5 bases and J lost 3 bases. CDR3 size: 15 residues. The CDR3 reads CASSPGGQGYYEQYF. Written as DNA, the CDR3 is TGTGCCAGCAGCCCGGGGGGACAGGGGTACTACGAGCAGTACTTC.

The V call is TRBV5-1, the J call TRBJ2-1; 10 nucleotides line up with TRBD2. This CDR3 is 15 amino acids long. Losses at the gene ends were 4 bases for V and 6 bases for J; bases not matched to a gene: 7. Germline V gene lookup returns CDR1 SGHRS and CDR2 YFSETQ. CDR3 in amino acids: CASSRSGRVGNEQFF. The CDR3 DNA follows: TGCGCCAGCAGCCGAAGCGGGAGGGTCGGCAATGAGCAGTTCTTC.

The chain combines TRBV7-9 with TRBJ2-7; 7 bases are shared with TRBD1. CDR1 and CDR2 from the germline V gene are SEHNR and FQNEAQ (reference sequence). J lost 4 bases, V lost 1 base, and 7 bases had no gene match. The CDR3 covers 15 residues. The CDR3 spells CASSLGRDRSYEQYF. The CDR3 bases are TGTGCCAGCAGCTTAGGCCGGGACAGATCTTACGAGCAGTACTTC.

The table lists this clone with a few counts. V usage is TRBV18 and J usage is TRBJ2-3; no firm D call. The V gene's germline CDR1 is KGHSH and CDR2 LQKENI. CDR3 length equals 15 residues. The ends were cut back, 3 bases at V and 1 base at J, with 11 bases in the middle. As DNA, the CDR3 is TGTGCCAGCTCACCGCCCCTCACAGGCACAGATACGCAGTATTTT. Translation gives CASSPPLTGTDTQYF.